This T cell receptor beta chain derives from a study of blood T cell repertoires in COVID-19. The CDR3 contains 15 residues. The germline V gene has CDR1 SGHNT and CDR2 YYREEE (reference sequence). Trimming cost V 0 bases and J 8 bases, with 17 bases left between them. The repertoire was sequenced with immunoSEQ multiplex PCR; TCRdb's copy has only in-frame clones and lacks some. The sample carries 150,000 to 200,000 clones, about 86% recorded once. The sample taken for sequencing was peripheral blood. The chain uses TRBV5-4 and TRBJ1-2; a weak D match, TRBD1 (5 bases). The origin of this receptor is a woman aged 60-75 years with COVID-19, enrolled during active disease. CDR3 loop: CASSLDPGGLGGYTF. CDR3 sequence (DNA): TGTGCCAGCAGCTTGGACCCGGGGGGGTTGGGAGGCTACACCTTC.